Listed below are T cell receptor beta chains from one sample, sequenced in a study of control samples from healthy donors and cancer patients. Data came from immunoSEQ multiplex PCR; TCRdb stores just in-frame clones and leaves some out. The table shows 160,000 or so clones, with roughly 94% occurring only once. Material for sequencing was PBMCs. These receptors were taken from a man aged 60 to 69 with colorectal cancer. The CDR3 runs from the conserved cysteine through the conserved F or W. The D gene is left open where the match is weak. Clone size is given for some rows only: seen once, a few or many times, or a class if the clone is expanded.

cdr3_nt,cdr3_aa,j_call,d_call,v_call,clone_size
TGTGCCAGCACCCCCGGCGGGGGGAGCTCCTACGAGCAGTACTTC,CASTPGGGSSYEQYF,TRBJ2-7,NA,TRBV21-1,once
TGCGCCAGCAGCCAAGAAGCAGGGGGGGACTATGGCTACACCTTC,CASSQEAGGDYGYTF,TRBJ1-2,TRBD1,TRBV4-3,NA
TGTGCCAGCAGCTTAGGACAGGCTTTCTACAATGAGCAGTTCTTC,CASSLGQAFYNEQFF,TRBJ2-1,NA,TRBV7-8,once
TGTGCCAGCAGCCCGGGACTAGCGGGAGGAGAGACCCAGTACTTC,CASSPGLAGGETQYF,TRBJ2-5,TRBD2,TRBV13,once
TGTGCCAGTAGTATGTCGCTCTCCTATAATTCACCCCTCCACTTT,CASSMSLSYNSPLHF,TRBJ1-6,NA,TRBV19,NA
TGTGCCAGTAGTACCGGACATTTTAACTATGGCTACACCTTC,CASSTGHFNYGYTF,TRBJ1-2,NA,TRBV19,NA
TGTGCCATCAGTGAGCTAGCAGGGCCCTACAATGAGCAGTTCTTC,CAISELAGPYNEQFF,TRBJ2-1,NA,TRBV10-3,NA
TGTGCCAGCAGAAGGACAGGCACAGATACGCAGTATTTT,CASRRTGTDTQYF,TRBJ2-3,NA,TRBV6-5,NA
TGTGCCAGCAGCATGCTCAGGGTTTCGGACACTGAAGCTTTCTTT,CASSMLRVSDTEAFF,TRBJ1-1,NA,TRBV7-2,NA
TGTGCCAGCAGCCTTGGAACAGGGCCCAATGAAAAACTGTTTTTT,CASSLGTGPNEKLFF,TRBJ1-4,NA,TRBV2,NA
TGTGCCTGGAGTACGGGATTGGCCAATCAGCCCCAGCATTTT,CAWSTGLANQPQHF,TRBJ1-5,NA,TRBV30,NA
TGTGCCAGTAGTGAATCCCATGAGCAGTTCTTC,CASSESHEQFF,TRBJ2-1,NA,TRBV19,NA
TGTGCCAGCAGCTTGTATACAGGGGGCATAGATACGCAGTATTTT,CASSLYTGGIDTQYF,TRBJ2-3,TRBD1,TRBV5-4,NA
TGCGCCAGCAGCTTGGAAGCAACTAATGAAAAACTGTTTTTT,CASSLEATNEKLFF,TRBJ1-4,NA,TRBV5-1,NA
TGTGCCAGCAGCCGAGGGGAATTGAGGCACTTC,CASSRGELRHF,TRBJ2-7,NA,TRBV7-9,NA
TGTGCCAGCAGTCCCATCAATGAAAAACTGTTTTTT,CASSPINEKLFF,TRBJ1-4,NA,TRBV28,NA
TGTGCCAGCAGTTTAGGAAGGTTCACCGGGGAGCTGTTTTTT,CASSLGRFTGELFF,TRBJ2-2,NA,TRBV27,NA
TGTGCCACCAGTGACCCAGGTCCAGAGGGCCACAATGAGCAGTTCTTC,CATSDPGPEGHNEQFF,TRBJ2-1,NA,TRBV24-1,NA
TGTGCCAGCAGCGTAGCAGGGAACTATGGCTACACCTTC,CASSVAGNYGYTF,TRBJ1-2,NA,TRBV6-5,NA
TGTGCCAGCAGCCGAAGACAGGGGGCGTCTTACGGCGAGCAGTACTTC,CASSRRQGASYGEQYF,TRBJ2-7,TRBD1,TRBV7-6,NA
TGCGCCAGCAGCCAAGACGGGGGCGATGGAAACACCATATATTTT,CASSQDGGDGNTIYF,TRBJ1-3,NA,TRBV4-1,once
TGTGCCAGTAGTATAGTACCGGGGGGTTTGAACACTGAAGCTTTCTTT,CASSIVPGGLNTEAFF,TRBJ1-1,NA,TRBV19,once
TGCGCCAGCAGCTTGGTATCAGCGGGCCGAGGGGGTAACTATGGCTACACCTTC,CASSLVSAGRGGNYGYTF,TRBJ1-2,NA,TRBV5-1,NA
TGTGCCTGGGGGGACAGGGCCGACCCTGAAGCTTTCTTT,CAWGDRADPEAFF,TRBJ1-1,TRBD1,TRBV12-3/TRBV12-4,NA
TGTGCCAGCAGCCAAGAGAATATCGGGTTTTCTTTGGAGACCCAGTACTTC,CASSQENIGFSLETQYF,TRBJ2-5,NA,TRBV3-1/TRBV3-2,NA
TGTGCCAGCAGTCACACCTACAATGAGCAGTTCTTC,CASSHTYNEQFF,TRBJ2-1,NA,TRBV3-1/TRBV3-2,NA
TGTGCCAGCAGCTTCGCCCGGCCCCAAGAGACCCAGTACTTC,CASSFARPQETQYF,TRBJ2-5,NA,TRBV13,few
TGTGCCAGCAGCTTACTGGGAACTGAAGCTTTCTTT,CASSLLGTEAFF,TRBJ1-1,NA,TRBV5-5,NA
TGTGCCAGCAGCGAGGGACAGGGCCGCTATGGCTACACCTTC,CASSEGQGRYGYTF,TRBJ1-2,TRBD1,TRBV7-9,NA
TGTGCCAGCAGCCCGTGGACTTCCCTTAGCAATCAGCCCCAGCATTTT,CASSPWTSLSNQPQHF,TRBJ1-5,NA,TRBV5-8,few
TGTGCCAGCAGCTTGGGTGGAGGGGTGACCGGGGAGCTGTTTTTT,CASSLGGGVTGELFF,TRBJ2-2,NA,TRBV5-4,NA
TGCGCCAGCAGCTCGGGTCGGGAATTTGAAAAACTGTTTTTT,CASSSGREFEKLFF,TRBJ1-4,NA,TRBV5-1,NA
TGTGCCAGCAGCCAAATAGCGGGGGGGGAGACCCAGTACTTC,CASSQIAGGETQYF,TRBJ2-5,TRBD2,TRBV3-1/TRBV3-2,once
TGTGCCAGCAGCGTAGCGGGGGGGCCTAATACGCAGTATTTT,CASSVAGGPNTQYF,TRBJ2-3,TRBD2,TRBV6-5,NA
TGTGCCAGCAGCTCATTGTCAACAGGTACCTACGAGCAGTACTTC,CASSSLSTGTYEQYF,TRBJ2-7,NA,TRBV5-6,NA
TGTGCTAGTGGGGGGGGGCCCGCCGGGGAGCTGTTTTTT,CASGGGPAGELFF,TRBJ2-2,NA,TRBV12-5,NA
TGTGCCAGCAGTGAACAGCGGTTGAACACTGAAGCTTTCTTT,CASSEQRLNTEAFF,TRBJ1-1,NA,TRBV2,NA
TGTGCCAGCTCACCACCGGTAACAGATACGCAGTATTTT,CASSPPVTDTQYF,TRBJ2-3,NA,TRBV18,NA
TGTGCCAGCGTGGGGGCGAGAGGCACTGAAGCTTTCTTT,CASVGARGTEAFF,TRBJ1-1,NA,TRBV3-1/TRBV3-2,NA
TGTGCCAGCAGACTTCGACAGGGCCGCCCTGAAGCTTTCTTT,CASRLRQGRPEAFF,TRBJ1-1,TRBD1,TRBV5-6,few
TGTGCCAGCACCAGGACAAGCTCCTATAATTCACCCCTCCACTTT,CASTRTSSYNSPLHF,TRBJ1-6,NA,TRBV2,NA
TGTGCCTGGACAGGCGATAGCAATCAGCCCCAGCATTTT,CAWTGDSNQPQHF,TRBJ1-5,NA,TRBV30,NA
TGTGCCAGCAGCCAAGACACTGTCCTCTCCTACGAGCAGTACTTC,CASSQDTVLSYEQYF,TRBJ2-7,NA,TRBV3-1/TRBV3-2,once
TGTGCCAGCTCGTCGGCAGGGGTTTACACTGAAGCTTTCTTT,CASSSAGVYTEAFF,TRBJ1-1,NA,TRBV27,NA
TGTGCCAGCAGCGTAGGCCCAGCTAACACTGAAGCTTTCTTT,CASSVGPANTEAFF,TRBJ1-1,NA,TRBV9,NA
TGCAGCGTTGGGGTGGGCTCCTACACTGAAGCTTTCTTT,CSVGVGSYTEAFF,TRBJ1-1,NA,TRBV29-1,NA
TGTGCCAGCAGCGCCCCGACTCGTTTTGCCAAAAACATTCAGTACTTC,CASSAPTRFAKNIQYF,TRBJ2-4,NA,TRBV9,NA